What follows are 10 T cell receptor beta chains derived from one specimen sequenced in a study of T-cell memory formation after mild COVID-19. In TCRdb, the 5' RACE reads were re-called with MiXCR into one record per CDR3 protein. The sample lists roughly 89,000 distinct CDR3 sequences; approximately 13% were seen once. Sequenced material: PBMCs or a T cell subset sorted from them (not recorded which). Receptors were obtained from an adult woman who had mild COVID-19 (a few samples of this study predate the infection). Cell type and time point are not known.

There are a few counts of this clonotype. V and J are TRBV12-3 or TRBV12-4 and TRBJ2-2; unclear D gene. Trimming removed 6 bases from V and 3 bases from J, with 14 bases in between. The length of the CDR3 is 15 residues. Here the CDR3 reads CASSPPHEYTGELFF. CDR3 sequence (DNA): TGTGCCAGCAGCCCGCCGCACGAGTACACCGGGGAGCTGTTTTTT.

The chain links TRBV10-3 to TRBJ2-1; 10 bases map to TRBD2. The CDR3 length is 17 residues. Looked up from germline, CDR1 is ENHRY and CDR2 is SYGVKD. With 5 bases clipped from V and 7 bases from J, the junction kept 14 bases outside the gene matches. The CDR3, as DNA: TGTGCCATCAGTACACTTTTCCTAGCGGGGGAGGGAAATGAGCAGTTCTTC. Protein: CAISTLFLAGEGNEQFF.

This clonotype was counted between two and nine times. The chain joins TRBV7-9 to TRBJ1-1; no reliable D call. The V gene lost 3 bases and the J gene lost 5 bases, with 7 bases spanning the gap. This CDR3 comprises 12 residues. Germline V gives CDR1 SEHNR, CDR2 FQNEAQ (reference sequence). The CDR3 bases are TGTGCCAGCAGCTTTGGACCGACTGAAGCTTTCTTT. Translating it yields CASSFGPTEAFF.

This clonotype was observed many times. The V call is TRBV5-1, the J call TRBJ2-7; TRBD1 matches at 7 bases. This CDR3 has 14 amino acids. Germline V CDR1 and CDR2: SGHRS, YFSETQ. After removal of 4 bases from V and 2 bases from J, the junction contained 6 bases not matched to a gene. The CDR3 region has the DNA TGCGCCAGCAGCCCAGGGACAGCCACCTACGAGCAGTACTTC. Amino acids: CASSPGTATYEQYF.

The chain combines TRBV24-1 with TRBJ2-2; D may correspond to TRBD1 or TRBD2 (5 bases each). CDR3 length: 15 residues. Germline CDR1 is KGHDR and CDR2 is SFDVKD. Between the trimmed V and J ends, which lost 0 bases and 5 bases, there was a span of 9 bases. The CDR3 sequence is CATSDLGGSTGELFF. CDR3 DNA sequence: TGTGCCACCAGTGATTTGGGGGGTTCGACCGGGGAGCTGTTTTTT.

The chain links TRBV5-6 to TRBJ2-3, with 9 nucleotides matching TRBD1. The germline gives CDR1 SGHDT, CDR2 YYEEEE. The CDR3 covers 12 residues. The V gene end was trimmed by 6 bases and the J gene end by 13 bases; junction bases not matched to a gene: 9. Here the CDR3 DNA reads TGTGCCAGCACCCATGGGACAGGGAAGAAGTATTTT. This encodes CASTHGTGKKYF.

This clonotype was recorded a few times. The chain combines TRBV7-2 with TRBJ2-2, with TRBD1 identical over 8 bases. The CDR3 consists of 13 residues. Germline CDR1 and CDR2: SGHTA and FQGNSA. Trimming took 3 bases from V and 13 from J; bases not matched to a gene: 7. CDR3 residues: CASSFQGAVWLFF. The CDR3 nucleotides read TGTGCCAGCAGCTTCCAGGGGGCGGTTTGGCTGTTTTTT.

The chain joins TRBV9 to TRBJ2-1, with 8 bases aligning to TRBD2. Germline V gives CDR1 SGDLS, CDR2 YYNGEE. The CDR3 covers 14 residues. Losses at the gene ends were 4 bases for V and 8 bases for J; bases not matched to a gene: 8. CDR3 nucleotide sequence: TGTGCCAGCAGCTTCGGGACTAGTCATCATGAGCAGTTCTTC. This codes for CASSFGTSHHEQFF. The whole variable domain, filled in from reference TRBV9 and TRBJ2-1, reads DSGVTQTPKHLITATGQRVTLRCSPRSGDLSVYWYQQSLDQGLQFLIQYYNGEERAKGNILERFSAQQFPDLHSELNLSSLELGDSALYFCASSFGTSHHEQFFGPGTRLTVL.

This clonotype appeared a few times. V and J are TRBV24-1 and TRBJ2-5, with TRBD1 as a possible D gene (7 bases). From germline, CDR1 is KGHDR and CDR2 SFDVKD. V lost 0 bases and J 4 bases, leaving 14 bases between the germline ends. The CDR3 totals 16 residues. As DNA, the CDR3 is TGTGCCACCAGTGATTTGTCCGCAGGGGGGAGAGAGACCCAGTACTTC. This translates into CATSDLSAGGRETQYF.

This clonotype was picked up one time. The chain recombines TRBV29-1 with TRBJ1-2; no firm D call. The CDR3 contains 11 residues. Germline CDR1 is SQVTM and CDR2 is ANQGSEA. Trimming pared 6 bases from V and 4 bases from J, leaving 9 bases between. DNA for the CDR3: TGCAGCGTACCAGAAACCTATGGCTACACCTTC. Amino acids: CSVPETYGYTF.